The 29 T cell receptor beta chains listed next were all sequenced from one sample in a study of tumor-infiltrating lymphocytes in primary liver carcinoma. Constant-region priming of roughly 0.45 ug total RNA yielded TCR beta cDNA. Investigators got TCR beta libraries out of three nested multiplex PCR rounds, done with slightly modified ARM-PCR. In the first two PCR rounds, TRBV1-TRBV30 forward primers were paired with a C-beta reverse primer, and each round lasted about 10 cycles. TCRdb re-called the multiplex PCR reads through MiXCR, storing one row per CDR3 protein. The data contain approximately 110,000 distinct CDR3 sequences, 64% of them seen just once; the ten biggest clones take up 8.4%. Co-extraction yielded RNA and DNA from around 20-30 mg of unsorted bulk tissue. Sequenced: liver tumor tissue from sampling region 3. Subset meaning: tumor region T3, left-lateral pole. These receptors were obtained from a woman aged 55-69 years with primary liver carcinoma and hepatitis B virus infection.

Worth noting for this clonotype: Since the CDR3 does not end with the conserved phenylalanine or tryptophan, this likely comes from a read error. CDR3 DNA: TGCGCCAGCAGCTCTGAACAGGCTGAAGCTTTCTCT. Translating it yields CASSSEQAEAFS. The gene calls are TRBV11-2 and TRBJ1-1; perhaps TRBD1 as D (5 bases). The CDR3 consists of 12 residues. The germline CDR1 and CDR2 sequences are SGHAT and FQNNGV.

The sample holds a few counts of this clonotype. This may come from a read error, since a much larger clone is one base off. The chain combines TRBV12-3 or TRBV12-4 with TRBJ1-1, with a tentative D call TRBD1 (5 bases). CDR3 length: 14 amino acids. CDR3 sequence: CTSSLGTENTEAFF. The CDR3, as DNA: TGTACCAGCAGTTTAGGGACGGAGAACACTGAAGCTTTCTTT.

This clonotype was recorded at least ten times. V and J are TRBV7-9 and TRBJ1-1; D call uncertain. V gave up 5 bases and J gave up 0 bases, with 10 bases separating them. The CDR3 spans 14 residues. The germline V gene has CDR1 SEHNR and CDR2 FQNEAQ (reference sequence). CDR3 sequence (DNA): TGTGCCAGCAGCCGCCCAGTGGTGAACACTGAAGCTTTCTTT. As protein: CASSRPVVNTEAFF.

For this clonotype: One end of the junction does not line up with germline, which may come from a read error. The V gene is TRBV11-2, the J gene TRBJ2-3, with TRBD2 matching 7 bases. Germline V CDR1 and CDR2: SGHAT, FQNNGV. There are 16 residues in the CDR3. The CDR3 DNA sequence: TGTACCAGCAGCGTTGGTAGCGGGCTTAGCACAGATACGCAGTATTTT. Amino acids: CTSSVGSGLSTDTQYF.

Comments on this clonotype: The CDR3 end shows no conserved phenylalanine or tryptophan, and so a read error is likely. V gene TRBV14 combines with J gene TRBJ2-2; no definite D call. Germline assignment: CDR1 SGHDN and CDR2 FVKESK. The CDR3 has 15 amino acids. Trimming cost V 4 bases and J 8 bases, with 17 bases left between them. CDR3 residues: CASSRVVAAAGELFV. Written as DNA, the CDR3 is TGTGCCAGCAGCCGGGTAGTAGCAGCCGCGGGGGAGCTGTTTGTT.

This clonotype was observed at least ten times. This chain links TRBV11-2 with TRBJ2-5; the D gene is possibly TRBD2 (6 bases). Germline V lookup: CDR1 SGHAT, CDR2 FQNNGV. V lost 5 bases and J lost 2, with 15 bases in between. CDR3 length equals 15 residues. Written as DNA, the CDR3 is TGTGCCAGCAGCCTCATTGGGGGGAGTCAAGAGACCCAGTACTTC. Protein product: CASSLIGGSQETQYF. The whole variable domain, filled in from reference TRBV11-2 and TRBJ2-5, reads EAGVAQSPRYKIIEKRQSVAFWCNPISGHATLYWYQQILGQGPKLLIQFQNNGVVDDSQLPKDRFSAERLKGVDSTLKIQPAKLEDSAVYLCASSLIGGSQETQYFGPGTRLLVL.

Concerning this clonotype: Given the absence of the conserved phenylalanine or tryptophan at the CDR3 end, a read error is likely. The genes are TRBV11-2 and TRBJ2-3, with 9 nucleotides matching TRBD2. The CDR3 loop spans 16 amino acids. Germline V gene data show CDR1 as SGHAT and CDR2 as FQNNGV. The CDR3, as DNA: TGTGCCGGCAGCCATGGTAGCGGGAGTTTGTCAGATACGCAGTATCTT. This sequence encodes CAGSHGSGSLSDTQYL.

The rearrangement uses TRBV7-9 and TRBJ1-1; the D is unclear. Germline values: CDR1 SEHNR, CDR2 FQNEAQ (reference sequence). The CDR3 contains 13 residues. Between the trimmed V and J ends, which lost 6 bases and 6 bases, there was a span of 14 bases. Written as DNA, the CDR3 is TGTGCCAGCAGTAGAACTGGGGAGGCTGAAGCTTTCTTT. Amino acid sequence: CASSRTGEAEAFF.

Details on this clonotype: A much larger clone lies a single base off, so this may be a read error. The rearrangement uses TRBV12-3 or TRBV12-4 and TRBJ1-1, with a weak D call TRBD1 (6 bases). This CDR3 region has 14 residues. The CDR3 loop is CASSLSGDGTEGFF. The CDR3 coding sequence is TGTGCCAGCAGTTTATCAGGGGACGGCACTGAAGGTTTCTTT.

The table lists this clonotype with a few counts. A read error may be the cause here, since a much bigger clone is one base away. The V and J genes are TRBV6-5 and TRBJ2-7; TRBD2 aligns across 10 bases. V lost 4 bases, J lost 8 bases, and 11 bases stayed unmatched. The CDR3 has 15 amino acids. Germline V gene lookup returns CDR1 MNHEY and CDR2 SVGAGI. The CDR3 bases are TGTGCCAGCAGTTCATCGGCTAGCGGGAGACTGAAGCAGTACTTC. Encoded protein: CASSSSASGRLKQYF.

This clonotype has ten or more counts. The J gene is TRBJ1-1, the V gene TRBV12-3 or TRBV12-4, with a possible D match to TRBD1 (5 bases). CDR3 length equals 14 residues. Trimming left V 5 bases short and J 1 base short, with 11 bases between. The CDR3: CASSPQGENTEAFF. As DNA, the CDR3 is TGTGCCAGCAGTCCTCAGGGAGAGAACACTGAAGCTTTCTTT.

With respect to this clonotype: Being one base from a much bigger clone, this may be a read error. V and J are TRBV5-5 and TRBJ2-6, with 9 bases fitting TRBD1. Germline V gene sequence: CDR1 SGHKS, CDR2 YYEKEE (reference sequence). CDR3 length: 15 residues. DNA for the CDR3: TGTGCCGGGGGACAGGGAAACTCTGGGGCCAACGCCCTGACTTTC. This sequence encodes CAGGQGNSGANALTF.

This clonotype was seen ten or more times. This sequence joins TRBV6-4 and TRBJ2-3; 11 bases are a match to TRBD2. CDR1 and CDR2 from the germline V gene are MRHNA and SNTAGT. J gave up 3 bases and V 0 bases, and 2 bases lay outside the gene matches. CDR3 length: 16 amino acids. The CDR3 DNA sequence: TGTGCCAGCAGTGACTCTAGCGGGAGGGGAACAGATACGCAGTATTTT. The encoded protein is CASSDSSGRGTDTQYF.

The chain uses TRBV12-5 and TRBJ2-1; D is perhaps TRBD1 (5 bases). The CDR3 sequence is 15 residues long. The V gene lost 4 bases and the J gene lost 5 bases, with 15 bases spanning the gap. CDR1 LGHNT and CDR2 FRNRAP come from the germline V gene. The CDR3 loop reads CASGSRQRLNNEQFF. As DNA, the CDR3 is TGTGCTAGTGGTTCCAGACAGAGGCTTAACAATGAGCAGTTCTTC. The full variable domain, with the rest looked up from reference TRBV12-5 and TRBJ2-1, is DARVTQTPRHKVTEMGQEVTMRCQPILGHNTVFWYRQTMMQGLELLAYFRNRAPLDDSGMPKDRFSAEMPDATLATLKIQPSEPRDSAVYFCASGSRQRLNNEQFFGPGTRLTVL.

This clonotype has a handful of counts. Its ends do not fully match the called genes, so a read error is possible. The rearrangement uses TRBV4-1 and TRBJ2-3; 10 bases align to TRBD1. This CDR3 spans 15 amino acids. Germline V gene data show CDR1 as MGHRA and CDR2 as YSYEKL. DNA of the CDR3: TGCGCCAGCAACCCTCGCGACAGGGGGCAAGATATGCAGTATTTT. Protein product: CASNPRDRGQDMQYF.

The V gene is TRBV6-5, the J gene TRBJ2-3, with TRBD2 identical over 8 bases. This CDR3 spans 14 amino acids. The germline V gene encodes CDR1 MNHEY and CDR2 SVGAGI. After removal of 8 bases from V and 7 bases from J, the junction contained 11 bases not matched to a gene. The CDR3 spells CASGTGLGGNTQYF. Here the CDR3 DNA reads TGTGCCAGCGGCACGGGACTAGGGGGTAATACGCAGTATTTT.

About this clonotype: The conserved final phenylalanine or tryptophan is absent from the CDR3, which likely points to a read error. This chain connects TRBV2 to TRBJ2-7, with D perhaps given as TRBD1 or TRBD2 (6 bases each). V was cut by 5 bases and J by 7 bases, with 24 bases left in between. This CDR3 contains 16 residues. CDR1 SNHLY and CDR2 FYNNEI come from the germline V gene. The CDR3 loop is CASSLQGGASRGEQYS. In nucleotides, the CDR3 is TGTGCCAGCAGTCTCCAGGGCGGGGCCAGTAGGGGGGAGCAGTACTCC.

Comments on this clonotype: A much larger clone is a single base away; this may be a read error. CDR3 in DNA: TGTGCCAGCAGCCGCGGACAGCAAGGGAGTGAAAAACTGTTTTTT. This sequence encodes CASSRGQQGSEKLFF. V usage is TRBV11-2 and J usage is TRBJ1-4; a possible D gene is TRBD1 (6 bases). CDR1 and CDR2 (germline): SGHAT, FQNNGV. Trimming took 5 bases from V and 7 from J, leaving 17 bases between them. The CDR3 has 15 residues.

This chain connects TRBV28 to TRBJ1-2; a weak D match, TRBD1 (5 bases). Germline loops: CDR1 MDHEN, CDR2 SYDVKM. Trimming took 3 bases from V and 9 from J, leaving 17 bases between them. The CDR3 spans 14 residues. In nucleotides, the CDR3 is TGTGCCAGCAGTTTGCGGGGGGACGGGCGTCGCTACACCTTC. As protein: CASSLRGDGRRYTF.

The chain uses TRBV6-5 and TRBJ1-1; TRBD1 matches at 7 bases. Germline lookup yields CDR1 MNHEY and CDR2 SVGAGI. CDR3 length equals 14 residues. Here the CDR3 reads CVNSYSWDSPEAFF. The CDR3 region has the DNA TGTGTCAACAGTTACTCGTGGGACAGTCCTGAAGCTTTCTTT.

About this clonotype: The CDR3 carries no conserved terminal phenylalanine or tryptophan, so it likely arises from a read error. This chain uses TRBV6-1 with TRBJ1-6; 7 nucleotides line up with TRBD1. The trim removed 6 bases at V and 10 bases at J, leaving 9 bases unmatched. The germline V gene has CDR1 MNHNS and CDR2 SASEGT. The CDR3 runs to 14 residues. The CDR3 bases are TGTGCCAGCAGCACAACAGGGGAAGGATCACCCCTCCACCTT. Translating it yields CASSTTGEGSPLHL.

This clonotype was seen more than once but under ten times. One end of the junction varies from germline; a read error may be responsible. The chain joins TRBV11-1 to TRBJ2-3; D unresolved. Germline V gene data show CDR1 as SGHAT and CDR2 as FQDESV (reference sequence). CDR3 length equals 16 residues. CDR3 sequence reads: CASSLESSRTTDAQYF. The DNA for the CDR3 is TGTGCCAGCAGCTTGGAGAGCTCGCGGACCACAGATGCGCAGTATTTT. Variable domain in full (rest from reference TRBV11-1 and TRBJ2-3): EAEVAQSPRYKITEKSQAVAFWCDPISGHATLYWYRQILGQGPELLVQFQDESVVDDSQLPKDRFSAERLKGVDSTLKIQPAELGDSAMYLCASSLESSRTTDAQYFGPGTRLTVL.

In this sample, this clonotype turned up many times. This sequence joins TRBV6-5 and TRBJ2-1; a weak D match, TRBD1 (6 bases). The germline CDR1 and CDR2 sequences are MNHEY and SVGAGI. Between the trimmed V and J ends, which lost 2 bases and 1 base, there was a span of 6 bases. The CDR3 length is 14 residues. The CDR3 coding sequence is TGTGCCAGCAGTTACAGGGGGTCCTACAATGAGCAGTTCTTC. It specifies CASSYRGSYNEQFF.

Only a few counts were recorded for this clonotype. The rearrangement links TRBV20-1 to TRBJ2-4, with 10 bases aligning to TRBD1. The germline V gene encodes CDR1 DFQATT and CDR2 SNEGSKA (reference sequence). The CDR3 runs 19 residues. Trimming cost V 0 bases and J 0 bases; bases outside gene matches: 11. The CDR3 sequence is CSARDSGQGTELAKNIQYF. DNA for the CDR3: TGCAGTGCTAGAGATTCGGGACAGGGGACGGAATTAGCCAAAAACATTCAGTACTTC.

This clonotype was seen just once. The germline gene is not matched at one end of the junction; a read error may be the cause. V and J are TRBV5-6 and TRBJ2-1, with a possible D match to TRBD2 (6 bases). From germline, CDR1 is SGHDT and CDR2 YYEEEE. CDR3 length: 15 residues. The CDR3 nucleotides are TGTGCCAGCAGCTTAATCGGGAGTCCGGTTAATGACCAGTTCTTT. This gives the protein CASSLIGSPVNDQFF.

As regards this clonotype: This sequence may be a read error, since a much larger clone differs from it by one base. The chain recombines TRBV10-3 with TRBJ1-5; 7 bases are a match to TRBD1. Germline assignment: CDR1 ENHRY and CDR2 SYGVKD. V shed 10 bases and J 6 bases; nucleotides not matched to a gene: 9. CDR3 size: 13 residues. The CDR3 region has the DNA TGTGCCAGCACAGGGGTAGCTGGTCAGCCCCAGCATTTT. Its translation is CASTGVAGQPQHF.

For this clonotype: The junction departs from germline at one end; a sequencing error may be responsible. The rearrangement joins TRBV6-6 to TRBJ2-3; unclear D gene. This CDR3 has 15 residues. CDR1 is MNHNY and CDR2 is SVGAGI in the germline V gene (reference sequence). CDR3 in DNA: TGTGCCAACAGTCACGGTGGGCGTCACACAGATACGCAGTATTTT. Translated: CANSHGGRHTDTQYF.

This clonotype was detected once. CDR3 DNA: TGCAGCGTTGGCCCCAGAGGGAGGATTGGCTACACCTTC. As protein: CSVGPRGRIGYTF. The rearrangement uses TRBV29-1 and TRBJ1-2; D not resolved. Looked up from germline, CDR1 is SQVTM and CDR2 is ANQGSEA. CDR3 length: 13 residues. The V end lost 4 bases, the J end lost 7 bases, and 16 bases lay between the germline ends.

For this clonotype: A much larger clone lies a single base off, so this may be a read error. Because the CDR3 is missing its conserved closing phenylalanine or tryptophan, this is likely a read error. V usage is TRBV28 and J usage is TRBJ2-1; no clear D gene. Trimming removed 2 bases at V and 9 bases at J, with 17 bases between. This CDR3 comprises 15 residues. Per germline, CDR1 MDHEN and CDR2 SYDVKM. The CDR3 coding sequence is TGTGCCAGCAGTTTACCGGGCCAAAGATGGGGTGAGCAGTTCCTC. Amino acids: CASSLPGQRWGEQFL.